The 3 T cell receptor beta chains reported below all come from one sample, sequenced in a study of shared T cell receptors in the human thymus. The data were produced by immunoSEQ multiplex PCR, yet TCRdb's version contains in-frame clones alone and is incomplete. The sample includes 640,000 or so clones, 70% to 90% of them seen just once. These sequences were also reported in another study, on human thymus T cells.

The sample was thymocytes. The receptors were gathered from a boy under two years old with a congenital heart defect.

The rearrangement links TRBV28 to TRBJ2-7, with 8 positions matching TRBD1. J gave up 2 bases and V 2 bases, and 8 bases lay outside the gene matches. This CDR3 has 16 residues. Germline V lookup: CDR1 MDHEN, CDR2 SYDVKM. The CDR3 bases are TGTGCCAGCAGTTTAAGATTTGGGACAGGCCCCTACGAGCAGTACTTC. Translation gives CASSLRFGTGPYEQYF.

The chain carries TRBV2 and TRBJ2-1, with 13 bases aligning to TRBD2. CDR3 length: 15 residues. Germline CDR1 and CDR2: SNHLY and FYNNEI. J lost 7 bases, V lost 4 bases, and 4 bases had no gene match. CDR3 residues: CASSGPGLAGNEQFF. The CDR3 nucleotides read TGTGCCAGCAGTGGACCGGGACTAGCGGGGAATGAGCAGTTCTTC.

The V call is TRBV4-3, the J call TRBJ2-5, with D tentatively TRBD1 (6 bases). The assigned J gene may be wrong: the sequence end matches TRBJ2-7 better. Germline lookup yields CDR1 LGHNA and CDR2 YSLEER. This CDR3 has 18 amino acids. CDR3 in amino acids: CASSSSVGDRTVTYEQYF. The DNA of the CDR3 is TGCGCCAGCAGTTCTTCAGTTGGGGATCGGACAGTCACCTACGAGCAGTACTTC.